The source of this T cell receptor beta chain is a study of blood T cell repertoires in COVID-19. On the study more broadly: Specimens from acute and convalescent COVID-19 originated in the United States, Italy and Spain.

Assay used: immunoSEQ multiplex PCR; TCRdb lists only in-frame clones, some missing. The data show 90,000 to 100,000 clones, 75% to 90% seen once. CDR3 size: 15 residues. CDR1 and CDR2 from the germline V gene are MNHNY and SVGAGI (reference sequence). Trimming removed 6 bases from V and 2 bases from J; junction bases left unmatched: 7. The chain recombines TRBV6-6 with TRBJ2-5; 9 bases fit TRBD1. The sequence was collected from a man older than 75 with acute or convalescent COVID-19. The sequenced sample was peripheral blood. The CDR3 protein is CASSEGTGLQETQYF. For the CDR3, the DNA is TGTGCCAGCAGCGAAGGGACAGGGTTACAAGAGACCCAGTACTTC.